The 14 T cell receptor beta chains below come from one sample, sequenced in a study of Tregs in tolerant kidney transplant recipients. Clones were read by immunoSEQ multiplex PCR, and TCRdb kept only the in-frame ones, dropping some. Counted here are about 50,000 clones, approximately 89% occurring once; the ten biggest clones make up roughly 16%. Mixed chimerism was transient after nonmyeloablative marrow transplants from related graft donors. Sequenced here: CD8+ T cells from blood (PBMCs), sampled 12 months after the transplant. The receptor source for this set is a human patient who received a combined kidney and bone marrow transplant. Some T cells may be transferred from the graft donor.

V and J are TRBV10-1 and TRBJ2-1, with a tentative D call TRBD2 (9 bases). Germline-derived CDR1 and CDR2 are WNHNN and SYGVQD (reference sequence). There are 18 residues in the CDR3. Deletions cut 10 bases from V and 5 bases from J, with 30 bases between. The CDR3 DNA reads TGCGCCATCCGACTCCCAGGGGGCGGTTTAGCGGGAGACAATGAGCAGTTCTTC. As protein: CAIRLPGGGLAGDNEQFF.

This clone has just a few counts. The chain carries TRBV27 and TRBJ2-7, with 10 bases identical to TRBD1. Germline V CDR1 and CDR2: MNHEY, SMNVEV (reference sequence). J was trimmed by 2 bases and V by 5 bases; bases with no gene match: 3. There are 14 residues in the CDR3. This CDR3 is CASSLGTGAYEQYF. CDR3 coding DNA: TGTGCCAGCAGTCTCGGGACAGGGGCCTACGAGCAGTACTTC.

The V and J genes are TRBV19 and TRBJ1-3; D unclear. The CDR3 loop spans 16 amino acids. Germline CDR1 is LNHDA and CDR2 is SQIVND (reference sequence). V was shortened by 4 bases and J by 0 bases, with 13 bases between the two germline ends. This CDR3 is CASSTLLGVSGNTIYF. The DNA of the CDR3 is TGTGCCAGTAGTACCTTATTGGGAGTCTCTGGAAACACCATATATTTT.

This sequence joins TRBV25-1 and TRBJ2-1, with a tentative D call TRBD1 (6 bases). Trimming shortened V by 1 base and J by 9 bases, and 13 bases separated the two germline ends. The CDR3 runs to 14 residues. Germline V gene data show CDR1 as MGHDK and CDR2 as SYGVNS. CDR3 in DNA: TGTGCCAGCAGTGAATCTAGGGACACCTCTGAGCAGTTCTTC. Residues: CASSESRDTSEQFF.

The chain is built from TRBV13 and TRBJ1-2; TRBD1 is a possible D gene (6 bases). Trimming removed 5 bases from V and 2 bases from J, with 15 bases in between. The CDR3 is 15 residues long. Germline V gives CDR1 PRHDT, CDR2 FYEKMQ (reference sequence). The CDR3, as DNA: TGTGCCAGCAGCCAGGGGCTCCAGATAAACTATGGCTACACCTTC. This sequence encodes CASSQGLQINYGYTF.

This chain joins TRBV9 and TRBJ1-4; D is perhaps TRBD1 (6 bases). The length of the CDR3 is 14 residues. CDR1 is SGDLS, CDR2 YYNGEE, per germline. Trimming removed 2 bases from V and 8 bases from J, with 13 bases in between. CDR3 DNA: TGTGCCAGCAGCGTGGGGGGGCTCGGAGAAAAACTGTTTTTT. Amino acid sequence: CASSVGGLGEKLFF.

The chain recombines TRBV27 with TRBJ1-2; the match to TRBD1 covers 8 bases. CDR1 and CDR2 (germline): MNHEY, SMNVEV (reference sequence). Trimming cost V 6 bases and J 3 bases; bases outside gene matches: 9. The CDR3 has 15 amino acids. The CDR3 is CASRTAGGAYYGYTF. DNA for the CDR3: TGTGCCAGCAGGACCGCAGGGGGCGCTTACTATGGCTACACCTTC.

The CDR3 bases are TGTGCCAGCAGCCATACTAGCGCGACCTACAATGAGCAGTTCTTC. Protein: CASSHTSATYNEQFF. V usage is TRBV7-7 and J usage is TRBJ2-1, with 7 bases identical to TRBD2. The germline gives CDR1 SSHAT, CDR2 FNYEAQ (reference sequence). J gave up 2 bases and V 5 bases, and 6 bases lay outside the gene matches. The CDR3 runs to 15 residues. The full variable domain, with the rest looked up from reference TRBV7-7 and TRBJ2-1, is GAGVSQSPRYKVTKRGQDVTLRCDPISSHATLYWYQQALGQGPEFLTYFNYEAQPDKSGLPSDRFSAERPEGSISTLTIQRTEQRDSAMYRCASSHTSATYNEQFFGPGTRLTVL.

V usage is TRBV4-3 and J usage is TRBJ2-7, with 9 bases matching TRBD1. V was pared by 0 bases and J by 2 bases, with 8 bases of the junction left unmatched. Germline V gene lookup returns CDR1 LGHNA and CDR2 YSLEER. The CDR3 totals 17 residues. The CDR3 nucleotides read TGCGCCAGCAGCCAAGATCTGCCGGGACAGGGCGCCTACGAGCAGTACTTC. Translation: CASSQDLPGQGAYEQYF.

V is TRBV28 and J is TRBJ2-3, with TRBD2 identical over 7 bases. J lost 3 bases, V lost 7 bases, and 7 bases had no gene match. CDR3 length equals 14 residues. CDR1 and CDR2 (germline): MDHEN, SYDVKM. The CDR3 sequence is CASTPSGVTDTQYF. The CDR3 coding sequence is TGTGCCAGCACGCCTAGCGGAGTTACAGATACGCAGTATTTT.

This clone has a single count. This chain links TRBV28 with TRBJ1-5; TRBD1 aligns across 8 bases. The CDR3 is made up of 13 amino acids. Germline V gene sequence: CDR1 MDHEN, CDR2 SYDVKM. J gave up 6 bases and V 5 bases, and 3 bases lay outside the gene matches. The CDR3 reads CASSLTGGQPQHF. CDR3 bases: TGTGCCAGCAGTCTCACAGGGGGTCAGCCCCAGCATTTT.

The V and J genes are TRBV30 and TRBJ2-1, with 12 nucleotides matching TRBD2. CDR3 length equals 12 residues. V shed 4 bases and J 10 bases; nucleotides not matched to a gene: 2. CDR1 and CDR2 from the germline V gene are GTSNPN and SVGIG (reference sequence). For the CDR3, the DNA is TGTGCCTGGACCGGGACTAGCGGGGAGCAGTTCTTC. Translating it yields CAWTGTSGEQFF. Full variable domain (outside the CDR3, taken from reference TRBV30 and TRBJ2-1): SQTIHQWPATLVQPVGSPLSLECTVEGTSNPNLYWYRQAAGRGLQLLFYSVGIGQISSEVPQNLSASRPQDRQFILSSKKLLLSDSGFYLCAWTGTSGEQFFGPGTRLTVL.

The chain carries TRBV29-1 and TRBJ1-2; 7 bases match TRBD1. V shed 5 bases and J 8 bases; nucleotides not matched to a gene: 5. The CDR3 consists of 11 residues. Per germline, CDR1 SQVTM and CDR2 ANQGSEA. In DNA, the CDR3 is TGCAGCGTTCCAGGGGGAGGAGGCTACACCTTC. Its protein product is CSVPGGGGYTF.

This chain uses TRBV6-5 with TRBJ1-1; D may be TRBD1 (6 bases). This CDR3 has 15 residues. V was cut by 8 bases and J by 1 base, with 17 bases left in between. Per the germline V gene, CDR1 is MNHEY and CDR2 is SVGAGI. The CDR3 protein is CASYTTGTKNTEAFF. CDR3 DNA: TGTGCCAGCTATACTACCGGGACAAAGAACACTGAAGCTTTCTTT.